This paragraph reports one TCR beta chain. Antigen specificity is unknown. Germline CDR1 SGHTA, CDR2 FQGNSA. The CDR3 extends over 16 amino acids. V shed 2 bases and J shed 0 bases, with 11 bases lying between them. The sample is drawn from a study of cytomegalovirus exposure and HLA in healthy donors. Study-wide results and caveats: Previously analyzed data showed that most TCR beta V segments were productive at a frequency of about 90% or about 30%. A later analysis found common viral pathogens apparently linked to several of the most significant clusters.

PCR primers comprised 60 Vbeta and 13 Jbeta primers. Assay: immunoSEQ multiplex PCR; the TCRdb copy retains only in-frame clones and omits some. The sample lists over 85,000 clones; 83% were seen once. The genes are TRBV7-2 and TRBJ1-3; D is uncertain. This receptor was obtained from a man in his forties in good health and CMV-seronegative. The sample consisted of PBMCs. CDR3 sequence reads: CASSLTRPGSGNTIYF. As DNA, the CDR3 is TGTGCCAGCAGCTTAACGCGTCCAGGCTCTGGAAACACCATATATTTT.